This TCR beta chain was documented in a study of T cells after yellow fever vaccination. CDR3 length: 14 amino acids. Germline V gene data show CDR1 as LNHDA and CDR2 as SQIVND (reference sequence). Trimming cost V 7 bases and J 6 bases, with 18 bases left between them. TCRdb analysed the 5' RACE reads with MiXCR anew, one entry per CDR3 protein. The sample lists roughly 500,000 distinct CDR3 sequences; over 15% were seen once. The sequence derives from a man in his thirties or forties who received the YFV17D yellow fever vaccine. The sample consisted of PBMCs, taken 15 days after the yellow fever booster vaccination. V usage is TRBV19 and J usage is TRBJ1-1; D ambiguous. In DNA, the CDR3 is TGTGCCAGTACCGACCTTTTTGGAGTCGCTGAAGCTTTCTTT. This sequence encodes CASTDLFGVAEAFF.